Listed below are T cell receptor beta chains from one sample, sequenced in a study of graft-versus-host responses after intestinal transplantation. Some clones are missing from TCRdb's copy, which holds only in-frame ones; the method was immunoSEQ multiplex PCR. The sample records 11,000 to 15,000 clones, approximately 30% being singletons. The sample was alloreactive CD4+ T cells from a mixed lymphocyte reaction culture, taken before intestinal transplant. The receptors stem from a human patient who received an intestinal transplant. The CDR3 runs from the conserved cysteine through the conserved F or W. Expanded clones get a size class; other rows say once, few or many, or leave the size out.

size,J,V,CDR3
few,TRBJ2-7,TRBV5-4,CASSLGGEGRYEQYF
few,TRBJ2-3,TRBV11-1,CASSLLESTDTQYF
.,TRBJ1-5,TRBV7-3,CASSLGDRGNQPQHF
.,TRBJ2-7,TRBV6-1,CASSSIAGGYEQYF
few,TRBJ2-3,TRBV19,CASSIRRLAGSTDTQYF
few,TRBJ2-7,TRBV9,CASTRGLGQFYEQYF
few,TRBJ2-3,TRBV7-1,CASSYPRGSGSVDTQYF
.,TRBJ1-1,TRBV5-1,CASSLGPTVNTEAFF
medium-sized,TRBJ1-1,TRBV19,CASSSVVWGNMNTEAFF
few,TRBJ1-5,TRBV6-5,CASTKFHYSNQPQHF
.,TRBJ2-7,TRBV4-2,CASSQDRRSTHEQYF
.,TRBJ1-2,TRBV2,CASSEGTSYGYTF
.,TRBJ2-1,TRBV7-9,CASSLVGAEQFF
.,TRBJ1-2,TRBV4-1,CASSQNRKTYGYTF
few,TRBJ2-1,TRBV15,CATSRRQGSYNEQFF
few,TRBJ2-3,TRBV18,CASSPGLVGTDTQYF
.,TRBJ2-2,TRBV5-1,CASSLAGTVNTGELFF
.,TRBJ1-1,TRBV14,CASSQATGTEAFF
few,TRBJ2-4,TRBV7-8,CASSLGGGRAEDLAKNIQYF
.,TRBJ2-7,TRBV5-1,CASSLGSGGYKQYF
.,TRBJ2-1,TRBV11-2,CASSLEPGLAGAYEQFF
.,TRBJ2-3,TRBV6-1,CASSLPPSTDTQYF
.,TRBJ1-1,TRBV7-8,CASSLVAGGADTEAFF
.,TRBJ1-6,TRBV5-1,CASKERGRDNSPLHF
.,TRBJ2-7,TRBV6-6,CASSYSRREGSEQYF
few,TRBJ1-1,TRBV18,CASSPYGRKIGTEAFF
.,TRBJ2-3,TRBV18,CASSATSTDTQYF
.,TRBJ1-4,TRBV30,CAWSVKGADEKLFF
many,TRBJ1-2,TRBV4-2,CASSRTALHGYTF
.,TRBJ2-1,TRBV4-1,CASSPTSGSIGNEQFF
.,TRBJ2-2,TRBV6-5,CASSLRGSGGAGELFF
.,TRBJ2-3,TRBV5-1,CASSYGQGATDTQYF
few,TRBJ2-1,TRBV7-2,CASRSTLTRPFF
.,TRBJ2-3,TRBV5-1,CASSSSASGRPVTDTQYF
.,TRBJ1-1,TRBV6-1,CASMTRGGDTEAFF
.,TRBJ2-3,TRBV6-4,CASSELWSTDTQYF
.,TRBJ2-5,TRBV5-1,CASSLATSGRYKETQYF
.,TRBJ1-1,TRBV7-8,CASSLMVSGNTEAFF
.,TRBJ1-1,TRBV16,CASTLRRDTEAFF